This TCR beta chain came from a study of beta chain features in type 1 diabetes. This clone was observed a handful of times. TCRB transcripts that were expressed got sequenced, as all of the isolated RNA had been reverse transcribed. Method: immunoSEQ multiplex PCR; TCRdb's copy keeps in-frame clones and lacks some. The sample has 680,000 or so clones, roughly a sixth seen once; the top ten hold under 0.095%. Sequences were obtained from naive CD4+ T cells from blood. The receptor was derived from a man younger than 35 in good health.

CDR3 sequence: CASGTLRFGYTF. CDR3 sequence (DNA): TGTGCCAGCGGGACCTTAAGATTTGGCTACACCTTC. This chain uses TRBV7-3 with TRBJ1-2, with TRBD1 as a possible D gene (5 bases). V gave up 8 bases and J gave up 7 bases, with 14 bases separating them. Germline lookup yields CDR1 SGHTA and CDR2 FQGTGA. The CDR3 covers 12 residues.